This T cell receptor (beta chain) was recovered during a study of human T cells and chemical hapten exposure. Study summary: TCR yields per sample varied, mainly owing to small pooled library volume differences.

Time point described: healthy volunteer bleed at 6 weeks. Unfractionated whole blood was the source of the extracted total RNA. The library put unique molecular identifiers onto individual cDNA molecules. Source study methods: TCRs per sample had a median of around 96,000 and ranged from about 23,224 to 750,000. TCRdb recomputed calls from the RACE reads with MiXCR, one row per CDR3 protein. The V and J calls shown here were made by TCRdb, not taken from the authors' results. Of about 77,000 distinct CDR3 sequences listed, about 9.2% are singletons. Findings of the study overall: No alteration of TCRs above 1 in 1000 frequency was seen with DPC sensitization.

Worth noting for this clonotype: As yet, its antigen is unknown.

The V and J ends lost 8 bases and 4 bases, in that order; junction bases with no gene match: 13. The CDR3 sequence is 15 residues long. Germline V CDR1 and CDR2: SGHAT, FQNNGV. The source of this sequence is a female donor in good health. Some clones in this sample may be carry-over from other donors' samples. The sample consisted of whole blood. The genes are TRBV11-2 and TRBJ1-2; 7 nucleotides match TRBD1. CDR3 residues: CASALTGSAGYGYTF. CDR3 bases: TGTGCCAGCGCCCTGACAGGGAGCGCAGGCTATGGCTACACCTTC.